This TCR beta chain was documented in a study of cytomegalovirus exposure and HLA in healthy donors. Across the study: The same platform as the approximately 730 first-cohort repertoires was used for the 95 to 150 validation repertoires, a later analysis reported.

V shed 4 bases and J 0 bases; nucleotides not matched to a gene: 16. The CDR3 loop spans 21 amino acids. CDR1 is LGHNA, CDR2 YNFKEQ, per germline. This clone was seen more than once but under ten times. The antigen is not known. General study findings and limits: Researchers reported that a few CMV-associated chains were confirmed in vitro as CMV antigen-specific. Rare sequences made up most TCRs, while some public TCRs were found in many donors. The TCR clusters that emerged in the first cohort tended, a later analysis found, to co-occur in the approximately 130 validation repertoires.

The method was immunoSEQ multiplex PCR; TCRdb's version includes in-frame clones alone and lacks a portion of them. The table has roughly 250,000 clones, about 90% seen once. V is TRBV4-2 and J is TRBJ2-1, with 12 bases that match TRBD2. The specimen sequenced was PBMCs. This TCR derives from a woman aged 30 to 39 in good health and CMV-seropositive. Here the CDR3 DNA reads TGTGCCAGCAGCCCCTCAGGACTAGCGGGACAGTCAATCAGCTCCTACAATGAGCAGTTCTTC. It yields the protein CASSPSGLAGQSISSYNEQFF.